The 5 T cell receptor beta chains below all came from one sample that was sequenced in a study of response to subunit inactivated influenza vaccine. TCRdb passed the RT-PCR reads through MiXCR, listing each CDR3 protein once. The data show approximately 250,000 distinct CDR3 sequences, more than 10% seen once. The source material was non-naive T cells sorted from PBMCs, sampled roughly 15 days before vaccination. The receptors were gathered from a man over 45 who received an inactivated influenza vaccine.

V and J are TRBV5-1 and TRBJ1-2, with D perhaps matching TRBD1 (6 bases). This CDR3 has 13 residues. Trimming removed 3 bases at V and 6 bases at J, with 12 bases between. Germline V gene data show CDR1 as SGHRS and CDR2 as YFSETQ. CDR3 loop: CASSSEGVNGYTF. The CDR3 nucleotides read TGCGCCAGCAGCTCGGAGGGGGTGAATGGCTACACCTTC.

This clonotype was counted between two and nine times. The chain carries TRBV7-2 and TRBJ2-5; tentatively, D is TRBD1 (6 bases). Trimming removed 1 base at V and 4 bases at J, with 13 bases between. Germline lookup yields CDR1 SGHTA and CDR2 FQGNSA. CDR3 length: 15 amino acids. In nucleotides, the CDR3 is TGTGCCAGCAGCTTAGGGGGGCAAAGGGGAGAGACCCAGTACTTC. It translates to CASSLGGQRGETQYF.

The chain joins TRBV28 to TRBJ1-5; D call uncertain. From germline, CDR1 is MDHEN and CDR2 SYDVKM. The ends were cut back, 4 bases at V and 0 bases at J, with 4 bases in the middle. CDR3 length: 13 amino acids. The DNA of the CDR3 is TGTGCCAGCAGTTGGGATAGCAATCAGCCCCAGCATTTT. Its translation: CASSWDSNQPQHF.

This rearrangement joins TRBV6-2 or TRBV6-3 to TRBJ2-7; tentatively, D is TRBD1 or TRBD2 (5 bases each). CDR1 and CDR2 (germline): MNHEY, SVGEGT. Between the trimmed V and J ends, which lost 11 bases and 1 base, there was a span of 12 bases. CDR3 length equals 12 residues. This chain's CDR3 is CAGGWTSYEQYF. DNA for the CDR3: TGTGCCGGGGGATGGACATCCTACGAGCAGTACTTC.

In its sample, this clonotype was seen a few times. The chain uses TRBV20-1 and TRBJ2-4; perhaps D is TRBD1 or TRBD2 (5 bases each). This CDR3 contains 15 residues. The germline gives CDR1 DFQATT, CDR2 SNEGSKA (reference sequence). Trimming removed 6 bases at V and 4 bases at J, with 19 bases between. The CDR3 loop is CSADEPRDLKNIQYF. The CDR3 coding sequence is TGCAGTGCCGATGAGCCCCGGGACCTTAAAAACATTCAGTACTTC.